The rows below give T cell receptor beta chains drawn from one sample of a study of T cells in Graves' hyperthyroidism and ophthalmopathy. TCRdb ran MiXCR on the multiplex PCR reads and lists one entry per CDR3 protein. This sample has around 500,000 distinct CDR3 sequences, with around 15% found just once. The sequenced sample consisted of blood. The source of these receptors is a woman aged 30 to 39 with Graves' ophthalmopathy. Both conserved end residues are part of each CDR3. The D gene is left open where the match is weak. For some rows the clone size is stated as once, few or many, or as a class when expanded; others skip it.

TRBV9	TRBD1	.	TRBJ2-3	TGTGCCAGCGGTACGGGACAGTACACAGATACGCAGTATTTT	CASGTGQYTDTQYF
TRBV2	TRBD1	many	TRBJ2-6	TGTGCCAGCAGTGAAGCGAGGGACAGCTACTCTGGGGCCAACGTCCTGACTTTC	CASSEARDSYSGANVLTF
TRBV7-2	.	few	TRBJ1-1	TGTGCCAGCAGCTGGGGACCGGGGAACACTGAAGCTTTCTTT	CASSWGPGNTEAFF
TRBV28	TRBD2	many	TRBJ2-1	TGTGCCAGCGCCCCCGAGAGACTAGCGGGAATTGAGCAGTTCTTC	CASAPERLAGIEQFF
TRBV12-3/TRBV12-4	TRBD1	.	TRBJ2-3	TGTGCCAGCACCCCGGGACAGGGCTACACAGATACGCAGTATTTT	CASTPGQGYTDTQYF
TRBV2	TRBD2	.	TRBJ2-3	TGTGCCAGCAGTGAACCGGGGCTAGCGGGAGGTGGAGATACGCAGTATTTT	CASSEPGLAGGGDTQYF
TRBV18	TRBD1	many	TRBJ1-6	TGTGCCAGCTCACCCCACGAGGGGGCAAGCTCACCCCTCCACTTT	CASSPHEGASSPLHF
TRBV2	.	many	TRBJ2-3	TGTGCCAGCAGGGGACCTCGGGATACTAGCACAGATACGCAGTATTTT	CASRGPRDTSTDTQYF
TRBV24-1	.	.	TRBJ2-3	TGTGCCACCAGTCCCATTGGGGGCGCGGGCACAGATACGCAGTATTTT	CATSPIGGAGTDTQYF
TRBV20-1	.	many	TRBJ1-6	TGCAGTGCTAGTTATACACCAAGCAGCTATAATTCACCCCTCCACTTT	CSASYTPSSYNSPLHF
TRBV20-1	TRBD1	many	TRBJ2-1	TGCAGTGCTACCGGGACAGGGGCTTACAATGAGCAGTTCTTC	CSATGTGAYNEQFF
TRBV18	.	few	TRBJ2-7	TGTGCCAGCTCACCCGAGAGACCGGGGGACGAGCAGTACTTC	CASSPERPGDEQYF
TRBV19	TRBD1	.	TRBJ2-4	TGTGCCAGTAGTGAGGGGACAGTAAACATTCAGTACTTC	CASSEGTVNIQYF
TRBV28	.	.	TRBJ1-6	TGTGCCAGCAGTTTTGTTAGGGGGGTATATTCACCCCTCCACTTT	CASSFVRGVYSPLHF
TRBV5-1	TRBD1	many	TRBJ1-1	TGCGCCAGTAGACAGGGCCAGAACACTGAAGCTTTCTTT	CASRQGQNTEAFF
TRBV7-9	TRBD1	.	TRBJ2-7	TGTGCCAGCAGCCATGGGACAGACTACTACGAGCAGTACTTC	CASSHGTDYYEQYF
TRBV13	.	.	TRBJ2-7	TGTGCCAGCAGCTTTCTAGACGGCGAGCAGTACTTC	CASSFLDGEQYF
TRBV28	.	.	TRBJ2-5	TGTGCCAGCAGTTTTGGCCGACTGGCAGGAGAGGCCCAGTACTTC	CASSFGRLAGEAQYF
TRBV28	.	.	TRBJ1-1	TGTGCCAGCAGTTTATATCCCCCTGAAGCTTTCTTT	CASSLYPPEAFF
TRBV9	.	.	TRBJ2-2	TGTGCCAGCAGCGTAGACCCCGGGGAGCTGTTTTTT	CASSVDPGELFF
TRBV29-1	.	.	TRBJ1-1	TGCAGCGTTGCCCCCTTCAGAAACACTGAAGCTTTCTTT	CSVAPFRNTEAFF
TRBV4-1	.	few	TRBJ2-3	TGCGCCAGCAGCCACCTGATCCTTGGCGGGCCGTTCACAGATACGCAGTATTTT	CASSHLILGGPFTDTQYF
TRBV28	TRBD1	few	TRBJ2-6	TGTGCCAGCAGTTCCCGACGGACAGGGAAAGGAGGATTTGGGGCCAACGTCCTGACTTTC	CASSSRRTGKGGFGANVLTF
TRBV6-1	.	.	TRBJ1-1	TGTGCCAGCAGCGCAGGGTCACTTACTGAAGCTTTCTTT	CASSAGSLTEAFF
TRBV5-1	TRBD1	.	TRBJ1-1	TGCGCCAGCAGCTTACCGGGACAGGGGAGGGCTGAAGCTTTCTTT	CASSLPGQGRAEAFF
TRBV7-2	.	many	TRBJ1-4	TGTGCCAGCAGCTTATTGAGAGGGGCTAATGAAAAACTGTTTTTT	CASSLLRGANEKLFF
TRBV6-1	.	.	TRBJ1-5	TGTGCCAGCAGCAGGGAAGGGGCTGGCAATCAGCCCCAGCATTTT	CASSREGAGNQPQHF
TRBV7-9	TRBD1	.	TRBJ1-1	TGTGCCAGCAGCCCCCCGGGACAGATTGAAGCTTTCTTT	CASSPPGQIEAFF
TRBV5-1	.	.	TRBJ2-2	TGCGCCAGCAGCTTGATGGCGACGAACACCGGGGAGCTGTTTTTT	CASSLMATNTGELFF
TRBV30	TRBD1	few	TRBJ1-2	TGTGCCTGGAGTTTGAGGGCAGAAGGGGGCTGCACCTTC	CAWSLRAEGGCTF
TRBV20-1	.	few	TRBJ1-1	TGCAGTGCTAGGAGGATCGGACAGTCGAACACTGAAGCTTTCTTT	CSARRIGQSNTEAFF
TRBV27	.	.	TRBJ2-2	TGTGCCAGCAGTCCCTCGAGGCCCGAGCTGTTTTTT	CASSPSRPELFF
TRBV6-1	.	.	TRBJ2-1	TGTGCCAGCAGTTCGGGACGGTACTACAATGAGCAGTTCTTC	CASSSGRYYNEQFF
TRBV7-2	.	many	TRBJ1-1	TGTGCCAGCAGCTTATACAGAGACACTGAAGCTTTCTTT	CASSLYRDTEAFF
TRBV15	TRBD2	many	TRBJ2-7	TGTGCCACCAGCAGAGGGGGGGGCGAGCAGTACTTC	CATSRGGGEQYF
TRBV15	.	.	TRBJ2-3	TGTGCCACCAGCAGAGATCTTAGCGGCACAGATACGCAGTATTTT	CATSRDLSGTDTQYF
TRBV5-5	.	few	TRBJ1-1	TGTGCCAGCAGCTCAGACAGGAACTGGAACACTGAAGCTTTCTTT	CASSSDRNWNTEAFF
TRBV6-1	TRBD2	few	TRBJ2-2	TGTGCCAGCAGAGGACTAGCGGGCGGGGGGGGCACCGGGGAGCTGTTTTTT	CASRGLAGGGGTGELFF
TRBV2	.	.	TRBJ1-3	TGTGCCAGCAAAGTGGAAATAGCTGCTGGAAACACCATATATTTT	CASKVEIAAGNTIYF
TRBV6-1	.	.	TRBJ2-2	TGTGCCAGCAGTGTTAGCCAATCTTGGGTACTGTTTTTT	CASSVSQSWVLFF
TRBV20-1	.	many	TRBJ1-2	TGCAGTGCTAGAGACCCCAGGGGCTATGGCTACACCTTC	CSARDPRGYGYTF
TRBV6-1	TRBD1	few	TRBJ2-6	TGTGCCAGCAAGCCCTGGCACAGGGGGCGCCCTGGGGCCAACGTCCTGACTTTC	CASKPWHRGRPGANVLTF
TRBV9	TRBD2	once	TRBJ2-1	TGTGCCAGCAGCGTAGAATTCACTAGCGGAGACAATGAGCAGTTCTTC	CASSVEFTSGDNEQFF
TRBV12-3/TRBV12-4	TRBD1	many	TRBJ2-1	TGTGCCAGCAGCCCCAGGGGGACAGGGTCTTACAATGAGCAGTTCTTC	CASSPRGTGSYNEQFF
TRBV6-1	.	few	TRBJ2-5	TGTGCCAGCAGAGACAGAGAATTGTACCAAGAGACCCAGTACTTC	CASRDRELYQETQYF
TRBV18	TRBD2	many	TRBJ2-3	TGTGCCAGCTCACCAAGCGGGGTAGGAGCAGATACGCAGTATTTT	CASSPSGVGADTQYF
TRBV11-2	.	many	TRBJ2-3	TGTGCCAGCAGTCCGGGGGGCAGGGGTCTCTTGGGTACGCAGTATTTT	CASSPGGRGLLGTQYF
TRBV20-1	.	few	TRBJ1-1	TGCAGTGCTAGAGAGGGTGAGGGTGAAGCTTTCTTT	CSAREGEGEAFF
TRBV10-1	.	many	TRBJ2-1	TGCGCCAGCAGTGAATTAGTTGGGATTTCCTACAATGAGCAGTTCTTC	CASSELVGISYNEQFF
TRBV20-1	.	many	TRBJ1-4	TGCAGTGCAAGACAGGTGGCTAATGAAAAACTGTTTTTT	CSARQVANEKLFF
TRBV28	.	many	TRBJ1-4	TGTGCCAGCAGCAAAACCCCGGATGAAAAACTGTTTTTT	CASSKTPDEKLFF
TRBV4-3	.	.	TRBJ1-2	TGCGCCAGCAGCCAAGTGATCAACAACTATGGCTACACCTTC	CASSQVINNYGYTF
TRBV20-1	.	once	TRBJ1-5	TGCAGTGCTGTCCGGTATAGCAATCAGCCCCAGCATTTT	CSAVRYSNQPQHF
TRBV10-3	TRBD2	few	TRBJ2-7	TGTGCCATCAATGCAGGTCCGGGACTAGCCTACGAGCAGTACTTC	CAINAGPGLAYEQYF
TRBV5-1	.	many	TRBJ2-1	TGCGCCAGCAGCCCTACTACCGGCAGCTCCTACAATGAGCAGTTCTTC	CASSPTTGSSYNEQFF
TRBV10-1	.	.	TRBJ1-2	TGCGCCAGCACCGTACCTAGCTGCTACACCTTC	CASTVPSCYTF